This entry is about one T cell receptor beta chain. This clone's antigen is unknown. Counted from cysteine to phenylalanine, this CDR3 has 16 amino acids. No DNA is given. The sample originates from a study of monozygotic twins with inflammatory bowel disease (dated by TCRdb to between 2018 and 2021). About the full investigation: The full study comprised 30 or so monozygotic twin pairs: nine German pairs (four IBD-concordant, five IBD-discordant) and 19 IBD-discordant Danish pairs. The search for disease-associated traits relied mainly on comparing IBD patients with their genetically identical healthy co-twins within discordant pairs. Each individual had, on average, about 151 000 unique TCRalpha sequences and 181 000 unique TCRbeta sequences available for analysis.

Broader findings and caveats from the paper: Concordant and discordant twins showed no difference in repertoire similarity, possibly because of limited statistical power. The analysis was unable to tell different T cell subtypes apart. Because patients were on differing immunosuppressive treatments, the repertoires may have picked up extra background noise and inter-individual variability. Fewer clonotypes were shared with other individuals by IBD patients than by healthy twins, most markedly in patients showing signs of disease activity. The results gave no support for a single strong signal or clonotype linked to IBD. TCRbeta repertoire diversity, by inverse Simpson index, was decreased in IBD patients compared with their healthy co-twins.

The method was 5' RACE. Preparation of each TCR library used 3,000 to 4,000 ng of total RNA. For each sample, cDNA synthesis with SMARTScribe reverse transcriptase was split into eight separate reactions. During cDNA synthesis, template switching introduced unique molecular identifiers that contained a 6-nucleotide sample barcode. Two nested PCRs of about 16 and 10 cycles amplified the TCRalpha and TCRbeta cDNA, and bead purification followed each PCR. Before amplification, the cDNA was treated with uracil DNA-glycosylase and purified using the QIAquick PCR purification kit. The second PCR was the step at which Illumina TruSeq-compatible adapters and sample-specific barcodes were added. Library quality and concentration were assessed using TapeStation and Qubit, and roughly 5.5 ng of each library was pooled. Sequencing of pooled libraries was carried out on an Illumina HiSeq2500 single-index Rapid Run using 2 x 100 bp reads and custom sequencing primers. As for the original processing: PCR and sequencing errors were corrected by UMI-based consensus assembly using MiGEC version 1.2.6. V(D)J alignment, clonotype assembly and CDR3 extraction were performed with MiXCR version 2.1.1. Gene usage, clonotype sharing and MAIT/NKT TCR abundance were normalised by analysing the top 1000, 10 000 and 20 000 clonotypes per sample. Diversity was computed as the inverse Simpson index with the vegan R package after downsampling to 27 000 UMIs. Paired Mann-Whitney U tests on discordant twin pairs were used, with Benjamini-Hochberg multiple-testing correction. The reads went through TCRdb reprocessing, and each CDR3 protein sequence gets one entry with no DNA. TCRdb, rather than the study authors, made the V and J calls. The table kept for this sample lists about 350,000 distinct CDR3 sequences. Jointly, the top ten make up around 2% of the sample.

From each donor, a roughly 2.5 ml peripheral blood sample was drawn into PAXgene tubes and stored at -80 degrees C. Without T cell sorting, total RNA was isolated from whole blood using the PAXgene blood miRNA kit on an automated QIAcube. Deep TCRalpha and TCRbeta repertoire profiling with unique molecular barcoding was performed on peripheral blood of monozygotic twin pairs concordant or discordant for inflammatory bowel disease. Smoking habits were recorded for all twin pairs, with individuals classified as current, former or never smokers. What was sequenced was blood. The rearranged chain carries TRBV12-3 or TRBV12-4 and TRBJ1-6; TCRdb proposes TRBD1, but this gene call is untestable without DNA. This TCR was recovered from a human donor with ulcerative colitis or Crohn's disease, or a healthy co-twin of an affected twin (not recorded which). CDR3 reads: CASSLGTVRDPTSLHF.